Each of the 2 T cell receptor beta chains below was sequenced from the same sample in a study of T cell changes during pregnancy in multiple sclerosis. Only in-frame clones appear in the TCRdb table, and some are missing; sequencing was by immunoSEQ multiplex PCR. The repertoire holds about 68,000 clones, with just over 90% as singletons. The sample in question was peripheral blood, obtained in the second trimester of pregnancy. All receptors derive from a female donor in good health, enrolled as a control in a pregnancy study.

This chain links TRBV7-2 with TRBJ2-5; TRBD1 is a possible D gene (5 bases). Per the germline V gene, CDR1 is SGHTA and CDR2 is FQGNSA. V lost 1 base to trimming and J lost 5 bases, with 8 bases between them. This CDR3 contains 13 residues. This chain's CDR3 is CASSLGGWETQYF. For the CDR3, the DNA is TGTGCCAGCAGCTTAGGGGGCTGGGAGACCCAGTACTTC.

The chain is built from TRBV28 and TRBJ1-1; D not resolved. The germline CDR1 and CDR2 sequences are MDHEN and SYDVKM. This CDR3 has 19 residues. V lost 2 bases and J lost 0, with 22 bases in between. CDR3 sequence reads: CASSLRRLHREGLNTEAFF. In nucleotides, the CDR3 is TGTGCCAGCAGTTTAAGGAGGTTGCACCGGGAGGGCCTGAACACTGAAGCTTTCTTT.